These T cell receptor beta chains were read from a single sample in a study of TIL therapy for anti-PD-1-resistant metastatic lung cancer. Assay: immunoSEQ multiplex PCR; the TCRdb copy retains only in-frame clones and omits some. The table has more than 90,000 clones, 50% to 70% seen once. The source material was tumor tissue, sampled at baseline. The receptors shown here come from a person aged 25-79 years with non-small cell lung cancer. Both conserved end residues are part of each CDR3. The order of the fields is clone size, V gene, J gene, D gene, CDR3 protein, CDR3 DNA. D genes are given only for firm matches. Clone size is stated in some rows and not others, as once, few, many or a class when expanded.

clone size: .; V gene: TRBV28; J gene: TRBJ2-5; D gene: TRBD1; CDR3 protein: CASSPAGQGGQETQYF; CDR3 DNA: TGTGCCAGCAGTCCCGCGGGACAGGGAGGGCAAGAGACCCAGTACTTC
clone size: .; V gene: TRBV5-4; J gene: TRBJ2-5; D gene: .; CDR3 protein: CASSPFGGREETQYF; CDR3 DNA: TGTGCCAGCAGCCCCTTCGGGGGCCGCGAAGAGACCCAGTACTTC
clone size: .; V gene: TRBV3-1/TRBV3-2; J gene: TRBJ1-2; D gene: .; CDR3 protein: CASSQRERGARGYTF; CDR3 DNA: TGTGCCAGCAGCCAACGCGAGAGAGGGGCGCGGGGCTACACCTTC
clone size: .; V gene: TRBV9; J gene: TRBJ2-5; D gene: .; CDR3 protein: CASSGSGVQETQYF; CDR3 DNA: TGTGCCAGCAGCGGGAGCGGAGTCCAAGAGACCCAGTACTTC
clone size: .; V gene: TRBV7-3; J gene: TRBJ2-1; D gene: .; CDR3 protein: CASSLTISGGGQFF; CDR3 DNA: TGTGCCAGCAGCTTAACGATAAGCGGTGGTGGGCAGTTCTTC
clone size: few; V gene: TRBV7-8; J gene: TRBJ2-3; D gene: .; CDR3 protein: CASSLGAGRTDTQYF; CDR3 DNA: TGTGCCAGCAGCTTAGGGGCGGGGCGCACAGATACGCAGTATTTT
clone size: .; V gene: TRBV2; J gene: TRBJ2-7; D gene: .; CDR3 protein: CASTGTPYEQYF; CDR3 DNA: TGTGCCAGCACGGGTACCCCGTACGAGCAGTACTTC
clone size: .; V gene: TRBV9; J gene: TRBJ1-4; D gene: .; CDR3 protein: CASSATGQSNEKLFF; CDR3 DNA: TGTGCCAGCAGCGCGACAGGCCAGAGTAATGAAAAACTGTTTTTT
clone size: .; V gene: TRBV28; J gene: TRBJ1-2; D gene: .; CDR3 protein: CASSLVGTYGYTF; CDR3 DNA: TGTGCCAGCAGTTTAGTGGGGACCTATGGCTACACCTTC
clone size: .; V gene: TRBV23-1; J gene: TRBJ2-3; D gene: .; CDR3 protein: CASSHGSTDTQYF; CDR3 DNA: TGCGCCAGCAGTCACGGTAGCACAGATACGCAGTATTTT
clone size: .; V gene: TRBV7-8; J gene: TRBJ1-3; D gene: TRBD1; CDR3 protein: CASNPTGAGNTIYF; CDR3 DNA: TGTGCCAGCAACCCGACAGGGGCTGGAAACACCATATATTTT
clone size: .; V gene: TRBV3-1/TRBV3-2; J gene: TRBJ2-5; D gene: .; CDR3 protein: CASSQGLGGETQYF; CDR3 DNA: TGTGCCAGCAGCCAAGGCCTGGGGGGTGAGACCCAGTACTTC
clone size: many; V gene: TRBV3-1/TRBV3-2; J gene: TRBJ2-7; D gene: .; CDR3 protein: CASSLSDGDEQYF; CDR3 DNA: TGTGCCAGCAGCCTCTCGGACGGAGACGAGCAGTACTTC
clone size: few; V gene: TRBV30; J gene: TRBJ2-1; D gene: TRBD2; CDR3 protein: CACPGLAGLNAYNEQFF; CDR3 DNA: TGTGCCTGTCCGGGACTAGCGGGACTAAACGCCTACAATGAGCAGTTCTTC
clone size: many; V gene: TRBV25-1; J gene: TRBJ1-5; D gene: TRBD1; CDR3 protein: CASSATGDTQPQHF; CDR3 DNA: TGTGCCAGCAGTGCAACAGGGGATACTCAGCCCCAGCATTTT
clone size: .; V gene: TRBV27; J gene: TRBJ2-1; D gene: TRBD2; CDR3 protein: CASSPLAGSYNEQFF; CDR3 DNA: TGTGCCAGCAGTCCTCTAGCGGGATCTTACAATGAGCAGTTCTTC
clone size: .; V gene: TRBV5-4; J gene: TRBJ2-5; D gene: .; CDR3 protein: CASSLRETQYF; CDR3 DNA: TGTGCCAGCAGCCTCAGAGAGACCCAGTACTTC
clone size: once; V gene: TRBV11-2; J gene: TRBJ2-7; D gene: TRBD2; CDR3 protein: CASNPVGLASHWSSYEQYF; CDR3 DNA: TGTGCCAGCAACCCCGTGGGACTAGCGTCTCATTGGAGCTCCTACGAGCAGTACTTC
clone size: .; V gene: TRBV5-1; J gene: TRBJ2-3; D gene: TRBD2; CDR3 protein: CASSGGTSGRGTDTQYF; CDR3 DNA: TGCGCCAGCAGCGGGGGGACTAGCGGGAGGGGCACAGATACGCAGTATTTT
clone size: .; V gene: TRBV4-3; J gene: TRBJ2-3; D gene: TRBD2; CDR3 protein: CASSPTYSSGRAQADTQYF; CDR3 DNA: TGCGCCAGCAGCCCGACATATTCTAGCGGGAGGGCCCAAGCAGATACGCAGTATTTT
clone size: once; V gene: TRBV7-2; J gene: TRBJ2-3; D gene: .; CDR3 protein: CASSPQPYTDTQYF; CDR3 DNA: TGTGCCAGCAGCCCACAGCCCTACACAGATACGCAGTATTTT
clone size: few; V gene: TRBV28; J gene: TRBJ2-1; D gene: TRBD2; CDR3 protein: CASSWRLAGVNEQFF; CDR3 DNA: TGTGCCAGCAGTTGGCGCCTAGCGGGGGTCAATGAGCAGTTCTTC
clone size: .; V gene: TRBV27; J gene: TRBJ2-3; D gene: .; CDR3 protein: CASTTRGGGRGTQYF; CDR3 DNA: TGTGCCAGCACCACTCGAGGAGGAGGGAGAGGCACGCAGTATTTT
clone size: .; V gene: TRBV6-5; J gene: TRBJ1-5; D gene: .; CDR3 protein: CASMGGQPQHF; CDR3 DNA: TGTGCCAGCATGGGTGGTCAGCCCCAGCATTTT
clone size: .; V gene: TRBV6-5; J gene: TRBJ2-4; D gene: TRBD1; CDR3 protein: CASSAGTGNRIQYF; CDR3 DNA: TGTGCCAGCAGCGCCGGGACAGGGAACCGTATTCAGTACTTC
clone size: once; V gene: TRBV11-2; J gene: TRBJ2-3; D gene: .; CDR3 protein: CASSWGGADTQYF; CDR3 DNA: TGTGCCAGCAGCTGGGGGGGCGCAGATACGCAGTATTTT
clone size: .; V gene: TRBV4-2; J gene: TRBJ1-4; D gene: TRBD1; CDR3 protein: CASSPPGQRNEKLFF; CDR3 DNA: TGTGCCAGCAGCCCACCGGGACAGAGAAATGAAAAACTGTTTTTT
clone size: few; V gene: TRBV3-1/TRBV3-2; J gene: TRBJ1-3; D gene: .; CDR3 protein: CASSPGTGGNTIYF; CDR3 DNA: TGTGCCAGCAGCCCCGGGACGGGCGGAAACACCATATATTTT
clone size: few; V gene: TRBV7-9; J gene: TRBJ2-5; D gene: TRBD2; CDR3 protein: CASSGLAGVETQYF; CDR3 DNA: TGTGCCAGCAGCGGACTAGCGGGGGTAGAGACCCAGTACTTC
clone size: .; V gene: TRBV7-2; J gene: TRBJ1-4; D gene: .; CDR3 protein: CASSLEGGEKLFF; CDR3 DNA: TGTGCCAGCAGCTTAGAGGGGGGTGAAAAACTGTTTTTT
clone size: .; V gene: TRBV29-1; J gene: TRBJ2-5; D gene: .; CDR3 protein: CSVNKEQETQYF; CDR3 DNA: TGCAGCGTCAACAAGGAACAAGAGACCCAGTACTTC
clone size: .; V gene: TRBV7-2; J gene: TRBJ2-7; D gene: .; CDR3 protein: CASSPQAGASYEQYF; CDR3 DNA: TGTGCCAGCAGCCCGCAAGCCGGGGCCTCCTACGAGCAGTACTTC
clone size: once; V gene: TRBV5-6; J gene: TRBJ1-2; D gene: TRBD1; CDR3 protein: CASSLQRGQIGYTF; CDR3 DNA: TGTGCCAGCAGCCTACAAAGGGGGCAAATTGGCTACACCTTC
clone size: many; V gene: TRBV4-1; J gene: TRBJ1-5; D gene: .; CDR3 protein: CASSQDNQPQHF; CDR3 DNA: TGCGCCAGCAGCCAAGATAATCAGCCCCAGCATTTT
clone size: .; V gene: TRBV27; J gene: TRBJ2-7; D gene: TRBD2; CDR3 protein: CASSLPRGGSYEQYF; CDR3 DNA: TGTGCCAGCAGTTTACCACGGGGGGGCTCCTACGAGCAGTACTTC
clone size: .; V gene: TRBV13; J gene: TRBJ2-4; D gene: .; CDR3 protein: CASSYRVDKNIQYF; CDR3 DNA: TGTGCCAGCAGCTACAGGGTGGACAAAAACATTCAGTACTTC
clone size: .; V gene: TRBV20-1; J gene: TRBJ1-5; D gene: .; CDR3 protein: CSASHRVSNQPQHF; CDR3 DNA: TGCAGTGCTAGTCACAGGGTCAGCAATCAGCCCCAGCATTTT
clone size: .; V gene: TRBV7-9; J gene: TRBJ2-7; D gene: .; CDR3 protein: CASSLAGAYEQYF; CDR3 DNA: TGTGCCAGCAGCTTAGCTGGCGCATACGAGCAGTACTTC
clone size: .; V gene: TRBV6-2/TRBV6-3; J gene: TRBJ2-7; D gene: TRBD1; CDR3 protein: CASSSLTDRAYEQYF; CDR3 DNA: TGTGCCAGCAGTTCCCTAACTGACAGGGCCTACGAGCAGTACTTC
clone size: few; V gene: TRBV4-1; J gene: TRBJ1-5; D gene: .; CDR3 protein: CASSQQGGNQPQHF; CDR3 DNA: TGCGCCAGCAGCCAGCAGGGTGGCAATCAGCCCCAGCATTTT
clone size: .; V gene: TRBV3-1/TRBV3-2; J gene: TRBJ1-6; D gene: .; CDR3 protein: CASSQGRGNNSPLHF; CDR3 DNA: TGTGCCAGCAGCCAAGGCCGGGGGAACAATTCACCCCTCCACTTT
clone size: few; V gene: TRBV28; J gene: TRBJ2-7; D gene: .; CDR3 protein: CASSFVIGEQYF; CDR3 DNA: TGTGCCAGCAGTTTCGTTATCGGCGAGCAGTACTTC
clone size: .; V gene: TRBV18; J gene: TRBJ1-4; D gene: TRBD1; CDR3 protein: CASSRDRPTNEKLFF; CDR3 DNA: TGTGCCAGCTCACGGGACAGACCAACTAATGAAAAACTGTTTTTT
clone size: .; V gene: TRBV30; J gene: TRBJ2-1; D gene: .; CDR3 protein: CAWSKLAGEQFF; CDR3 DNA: TGTGCCTGGAGTAAACTAGCCGGTGAGCAGTTCTTC